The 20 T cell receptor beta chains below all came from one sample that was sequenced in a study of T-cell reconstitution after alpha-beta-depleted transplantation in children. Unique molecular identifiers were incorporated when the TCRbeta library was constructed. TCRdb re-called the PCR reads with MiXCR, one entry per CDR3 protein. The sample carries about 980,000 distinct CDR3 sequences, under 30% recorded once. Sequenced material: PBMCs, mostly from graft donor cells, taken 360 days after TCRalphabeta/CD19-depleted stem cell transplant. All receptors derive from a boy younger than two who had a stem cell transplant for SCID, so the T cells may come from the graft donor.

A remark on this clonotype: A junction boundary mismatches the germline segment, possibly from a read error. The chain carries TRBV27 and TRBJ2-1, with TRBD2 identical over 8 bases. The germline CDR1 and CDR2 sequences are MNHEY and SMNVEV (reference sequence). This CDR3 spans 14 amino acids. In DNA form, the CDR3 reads TGTGCCATCAGTAGCGGGGATACTATCAATGAGCAGTTCTTC. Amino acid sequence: CAISSGDTINEQFF.

CDR3 DNA sequence: TGTGCCAGCAGCTTAGATGAGAACGGAGGCTACACCTTC. Residues: CASSLDENGGYTF. The chain combines TRBV7-9 with TRBJ1-2; D gene ambiguous. CDR1 is SEHNR, CDR2 FQNEAQ, per germline (reference sequence). V lost 1 base and J 8 bases, leaving 11 bases between the germline ends. This CDR3 contains 13 residues.

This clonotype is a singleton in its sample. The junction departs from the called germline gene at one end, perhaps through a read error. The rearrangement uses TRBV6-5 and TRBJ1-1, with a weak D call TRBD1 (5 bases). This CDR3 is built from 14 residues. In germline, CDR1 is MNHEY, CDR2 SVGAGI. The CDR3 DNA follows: TGTGCCAGTAGTTACATCGCAGGGCCGACTGAAGCTTTCTTT. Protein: CASSYIAGPTEAFF.

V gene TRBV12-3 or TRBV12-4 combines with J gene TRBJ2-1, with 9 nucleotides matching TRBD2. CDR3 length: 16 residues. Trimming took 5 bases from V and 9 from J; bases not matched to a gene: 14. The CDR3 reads CASSPQGGGGAFEQFF. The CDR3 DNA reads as TGTGCCAGCAGTCCCCAAGGCGGCGGGGGGGCCTTTGAGCAGTTCTTC.

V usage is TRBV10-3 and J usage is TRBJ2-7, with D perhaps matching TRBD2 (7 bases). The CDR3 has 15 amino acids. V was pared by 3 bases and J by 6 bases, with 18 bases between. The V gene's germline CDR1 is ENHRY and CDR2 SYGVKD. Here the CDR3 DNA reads TGTGCCATCAGTGACCCGGGGGGCCCGTCGACCGAGCAGTACTTC. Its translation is CAISDPGGPSTEQYF.

DNA of the CDR3: TGTGCCAGCAGCACCCTAGGGCGCACGGACACTGAAGCTTTCTTT. Protein product: CASSTLGRTDTEAFF. The rearrangement links TRBV12-3 or TRBV12-4 to TRBJ1-1; D not certain. The length of the CDR3 is 15 residues. Deletions cut 6 bases from V and 3 bases from J, with 17 bases between.

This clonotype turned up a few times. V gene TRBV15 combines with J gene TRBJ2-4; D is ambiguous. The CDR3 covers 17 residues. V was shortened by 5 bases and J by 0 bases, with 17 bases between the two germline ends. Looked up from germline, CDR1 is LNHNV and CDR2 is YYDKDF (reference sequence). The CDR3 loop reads CATSGRGGAAAKNIQYF. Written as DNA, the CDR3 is TGTGCCACCAGCGGACGAGGTGGCGCGGCAGCCAAAAACATTCAGTACTTC.

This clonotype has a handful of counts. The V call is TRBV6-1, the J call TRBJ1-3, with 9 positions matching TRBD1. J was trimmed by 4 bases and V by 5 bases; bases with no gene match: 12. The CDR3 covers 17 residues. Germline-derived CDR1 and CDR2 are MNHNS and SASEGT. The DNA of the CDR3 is TGTGCCAGCAGTCCCGAGGGACAGGGTTATTCCGGAAACACCATATATTTT. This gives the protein CASSPEGQGYSGNTIYF.

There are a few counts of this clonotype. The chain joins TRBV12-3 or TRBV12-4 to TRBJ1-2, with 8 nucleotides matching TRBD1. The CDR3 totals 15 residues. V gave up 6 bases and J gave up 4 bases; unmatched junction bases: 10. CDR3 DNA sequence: TGTGCCAGCAGACCCGGACAGGGTATTTTCTATGGCTACACCTTC. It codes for CASRPGQGIFYGYTF.

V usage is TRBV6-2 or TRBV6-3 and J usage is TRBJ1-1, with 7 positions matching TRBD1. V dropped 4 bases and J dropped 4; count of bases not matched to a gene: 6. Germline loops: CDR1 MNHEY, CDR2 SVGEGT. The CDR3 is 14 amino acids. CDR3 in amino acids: CASSSRDRFTEAFF. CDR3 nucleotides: TGTGCCAGCAGTTCAAGGGACAGATTCACTGAAGCTTTCTTT.

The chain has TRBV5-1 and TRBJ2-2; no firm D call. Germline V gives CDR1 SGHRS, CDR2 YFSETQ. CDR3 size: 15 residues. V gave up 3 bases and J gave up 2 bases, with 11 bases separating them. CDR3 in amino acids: CASSSTKFNTGELFF. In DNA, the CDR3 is TGCGCCAGCAGCTCCACGAAATTTAACACCGGGGAGCTGTTTTTT.

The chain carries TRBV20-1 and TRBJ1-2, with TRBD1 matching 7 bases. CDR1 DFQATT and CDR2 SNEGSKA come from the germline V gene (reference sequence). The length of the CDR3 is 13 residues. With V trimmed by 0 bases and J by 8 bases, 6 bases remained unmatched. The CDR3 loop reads CSARDRQGSGYTF. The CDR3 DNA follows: TGCAGTGCTAGAGACCGACAGGGATCGGGCTACACCTTC.

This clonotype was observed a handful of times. CDR3 residues: CASSQDPLGNTIYF. CDR3 coding DNA: TGTGCCAGCAGCCAAGATCCTTTGGGAAACACCATATATTTT. The J gene is TRBJ1-3, the V gene TRBV4-2, with D hard to call. From germline, CDR1 is LGHNA and CDR2 YNFKEQ. The CDR3 is made up of 14 amino acids. The germline V and J ends were trimmed by 0 bases and 4 bases, with 7 bases remaining between them.

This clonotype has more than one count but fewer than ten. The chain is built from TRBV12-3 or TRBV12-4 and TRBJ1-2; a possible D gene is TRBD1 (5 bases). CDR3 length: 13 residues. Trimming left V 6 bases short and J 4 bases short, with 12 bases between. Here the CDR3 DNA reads TGTGCCAGCAGGAAACAGGACCTCTATGGCTACACCTTC. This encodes CASRKQDLYGYTF.

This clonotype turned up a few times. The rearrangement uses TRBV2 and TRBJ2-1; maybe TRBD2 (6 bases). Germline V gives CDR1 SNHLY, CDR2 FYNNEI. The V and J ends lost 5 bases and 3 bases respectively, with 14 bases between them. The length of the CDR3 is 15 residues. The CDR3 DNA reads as TGTGCCAGCAGTAATCCCGGGGGTTTCTACAATGAGCAGTTCTTC. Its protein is CASSNPGGFYNEQFF.

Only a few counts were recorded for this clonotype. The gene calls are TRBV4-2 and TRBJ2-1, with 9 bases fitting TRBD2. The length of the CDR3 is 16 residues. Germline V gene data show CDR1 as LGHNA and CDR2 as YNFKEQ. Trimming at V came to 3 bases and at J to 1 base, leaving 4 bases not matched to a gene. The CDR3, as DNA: TGTGCCAGCAGCCACCTCCTAGCGGGGTCCTACAATGAGCAGTTCTTC. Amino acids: CASSHLLAGSYNEQFF.

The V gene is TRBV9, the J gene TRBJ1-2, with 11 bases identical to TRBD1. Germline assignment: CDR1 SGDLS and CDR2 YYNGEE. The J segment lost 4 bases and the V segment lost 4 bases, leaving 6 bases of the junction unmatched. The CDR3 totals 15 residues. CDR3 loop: CASSLWTGGRYGYTF. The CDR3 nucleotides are TGTGCCAGCAGCCTATGGACAGGGGGCCGCTATGGCTACACCTTC.

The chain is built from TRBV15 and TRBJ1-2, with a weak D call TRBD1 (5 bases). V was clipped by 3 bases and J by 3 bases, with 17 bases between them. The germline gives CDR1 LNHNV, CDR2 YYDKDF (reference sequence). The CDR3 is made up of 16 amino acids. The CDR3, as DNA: TGTGCCACCAGCAGGGCCAATATAGACAGCTACTATGGCTACACCTTC. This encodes CATSRANIDSYYGYTF.

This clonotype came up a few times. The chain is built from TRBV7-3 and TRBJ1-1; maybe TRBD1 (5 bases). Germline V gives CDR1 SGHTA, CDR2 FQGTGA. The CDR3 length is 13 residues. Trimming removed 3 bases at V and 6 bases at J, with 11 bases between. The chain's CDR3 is CASSFGGLAEAFF. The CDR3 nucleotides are TGTGCCAGCAGCTTTGGGGGGTTGGCTGAAGCTTTCTTT. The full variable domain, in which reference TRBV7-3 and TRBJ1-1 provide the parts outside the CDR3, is GAGVSQTPSNKVTEKGKYVELRCDPISGHTALYWYRQSLGQGPEFLIYFQGTGAADDSGLPNDRFFAVRPEGSVSTLKIQRTERGDSAVYLCASSFGGLAEAFFGQGTRLTVV.

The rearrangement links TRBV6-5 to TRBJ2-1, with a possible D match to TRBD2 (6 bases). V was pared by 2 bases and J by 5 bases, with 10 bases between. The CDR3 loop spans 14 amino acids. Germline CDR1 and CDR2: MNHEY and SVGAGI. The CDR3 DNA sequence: TGTGCCAGCAGTTACCGGGGACTCCACAATGAGCAGTTCTTC. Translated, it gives CASSYRGLHNEQFF.